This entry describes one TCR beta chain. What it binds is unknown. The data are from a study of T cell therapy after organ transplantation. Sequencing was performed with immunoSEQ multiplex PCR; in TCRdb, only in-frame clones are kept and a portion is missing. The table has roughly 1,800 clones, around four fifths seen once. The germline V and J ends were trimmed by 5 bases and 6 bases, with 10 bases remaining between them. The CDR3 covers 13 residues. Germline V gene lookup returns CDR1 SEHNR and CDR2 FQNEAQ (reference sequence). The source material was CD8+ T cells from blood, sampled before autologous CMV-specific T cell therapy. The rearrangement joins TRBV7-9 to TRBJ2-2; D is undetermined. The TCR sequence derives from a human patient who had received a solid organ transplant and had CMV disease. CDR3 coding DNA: TGTGCCAGCAGCCCATTGTTGGCCGGGGAGCTGTTTTTT. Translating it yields CASSPLLAGELFF.